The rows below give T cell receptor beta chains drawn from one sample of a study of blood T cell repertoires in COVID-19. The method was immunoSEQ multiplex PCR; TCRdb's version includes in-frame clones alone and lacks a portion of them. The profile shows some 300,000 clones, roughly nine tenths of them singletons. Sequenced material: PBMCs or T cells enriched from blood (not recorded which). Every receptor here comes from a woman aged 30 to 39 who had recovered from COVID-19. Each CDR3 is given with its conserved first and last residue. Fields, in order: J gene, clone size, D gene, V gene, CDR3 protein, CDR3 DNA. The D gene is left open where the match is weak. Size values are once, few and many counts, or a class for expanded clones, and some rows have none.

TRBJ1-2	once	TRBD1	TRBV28	CASMTGTYGYTF	TGTGCCAGCATGACAGGGACCTATGGCTACACCTTC
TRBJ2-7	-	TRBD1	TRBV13	CASSLRTGGYEQYF	TGTGCCAGCAGCTTAAGAACAGGGGGATACGAGCAGTACTTC
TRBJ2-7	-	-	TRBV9	CASSVVPGGPYEQYF	TGTGCCAGCAGCGTAGTCCCGGGGGGCCCCTACGAGCAGTACTTC
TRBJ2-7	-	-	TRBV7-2	CASSLAGGAYEQYF	TGTGCCAGCAGCTTAGCAGGGGGGGCCTACGAGCAGTACTTC
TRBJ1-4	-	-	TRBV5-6	CASSRGQAGNEKLFF	TGTGCCAGCAGCCGAGGCCAGGCGGGTAATGAAAAACTGTTTTTT
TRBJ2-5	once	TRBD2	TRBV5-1	CASRPPGGAETQYF	TGCGCCAGCAGACCACCCGGGGGGGCTGAGACCCAGTACTTC
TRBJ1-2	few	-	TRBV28	CASSPVTGGYGYTF	TGTGCCAGCAGTCCCGTGACAGGCGGCTATGGCTACACCTTC
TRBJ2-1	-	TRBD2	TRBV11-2	CASSTRLAPEQFF	TGTGCCAGCAGCACCCGACTAGCGCCTGAGCAGTTCTTC
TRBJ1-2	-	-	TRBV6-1	CASSEGQNYGYTF	TGTGCCAGCAGTGAAGGGCAGAACTATGGCTACACCTTC
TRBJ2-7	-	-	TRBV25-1	CASSEDSFGSYEQYF	TGTGCCAGCAGTGAGGACAGTTTTGGGTCCTACGAGCAGTACTTC
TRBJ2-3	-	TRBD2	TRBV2	CASSNSGGTDTQYF	TGTGCCAGCAGTAATAGCGGGGGCACAGATACGCAGTATTTT
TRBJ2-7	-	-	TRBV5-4	CASSSRRTDYYEQYF	TGTGCCAGCAGCTCCCGACGGACAGACTACTACGAGCAGTACTTC
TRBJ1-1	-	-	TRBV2	CASSLGYGAFF	TGTGCCAGCAGTCTTGGATACGGGGCTTTCTTT
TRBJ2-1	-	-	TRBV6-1	CASSEEGRGYNEQFF	TGTGCCAGCAGTGAAGAGGGCCGGGGCTACAATGAGCAGTTCTTC
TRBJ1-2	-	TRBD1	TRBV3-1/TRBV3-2	CASSQGQGGNYGYTF	TGTGCCAGCAGCCAAGGACAGGGGGGGAACTATGGCTACACCTTC
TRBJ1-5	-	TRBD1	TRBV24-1	CATSESTGGRGQPQHF	TGTGCCACCAGTGAATCGACAGGGGGAAGGGGTCAGCCCCAGCATTTT
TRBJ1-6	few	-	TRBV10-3	CAISESKHGIYF	TGTGCCATCAGTGAGTCGAAACATGGTATCTACTTT
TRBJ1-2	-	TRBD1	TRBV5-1	CASSDGTGNYGYTF	TGCGCCAGCAGCGACGGGACAGGGAACTATGGCTACACCTTC
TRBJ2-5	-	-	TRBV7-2	CASSLTPGFQETQYF	TGTGCCAGCAGCTTAACGCCCGGTTTCCAAGAGACCCAGTACTTC
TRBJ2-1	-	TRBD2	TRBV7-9	CASSLGSSGGDYNEQFF	TGTGCCAGCAGCTTAGGAAGTAGCGGGGGGGATTACAATGAGCAGTTCTTC
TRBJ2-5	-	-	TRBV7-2	CASLPPPGETQYF	TGTGCCAGCCTTCCTCCTCCCGGAGAGACCCAGTACTTC
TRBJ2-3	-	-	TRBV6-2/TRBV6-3	CASSLIGTFPDTQYF	TGTGCCAGCAGTCTTATCGGGACATTTCCAGATACGCAGTATTTT
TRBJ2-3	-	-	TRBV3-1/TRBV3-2	CASSHSPGGTDTQYF	TGTGCCAGCAGCCACTCGCCCGGGGGCACAGATACGCAGTATTTT
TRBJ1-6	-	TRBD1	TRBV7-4	CASSFPDRGTNSYNSPLHF	TGTGCCAGCAGCTTCCCGGACAGGGGCACGAACTCCTATAATTCACCCCTCCACTTT
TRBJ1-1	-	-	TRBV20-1	CSARVGEGAFF	TGCAGTGCTAGAGTTGGTGAGGGAGCTTTCTTT
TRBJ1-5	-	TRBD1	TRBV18	CASSLGTGGNQPQHF	TGTGCCAGCTCACTGGGGACAGGGGGCAATCAGCCCCAGCATTTT
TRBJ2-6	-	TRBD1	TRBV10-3	CATGTGVSGANVLTF	TGTGCCACCGGGACAGGGGTTTCCGGGGCCAACGTCCTGACTTTC